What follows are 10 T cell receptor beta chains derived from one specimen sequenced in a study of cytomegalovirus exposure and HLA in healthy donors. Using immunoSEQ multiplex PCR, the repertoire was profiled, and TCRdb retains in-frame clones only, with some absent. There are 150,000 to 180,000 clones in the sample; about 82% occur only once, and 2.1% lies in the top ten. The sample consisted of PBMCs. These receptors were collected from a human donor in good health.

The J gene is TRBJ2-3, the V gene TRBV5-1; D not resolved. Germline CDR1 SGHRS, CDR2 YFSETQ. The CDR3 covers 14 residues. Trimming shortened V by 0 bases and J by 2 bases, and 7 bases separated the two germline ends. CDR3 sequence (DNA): TGCGCCAGCAGCTTGGGCGATAACACAGATACGCAGTATTTT. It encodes CASSLGDNTDTQYF.

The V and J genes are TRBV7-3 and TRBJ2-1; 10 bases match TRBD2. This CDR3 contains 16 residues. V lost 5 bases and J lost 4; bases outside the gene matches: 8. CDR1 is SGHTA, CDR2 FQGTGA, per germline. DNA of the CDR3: TGTGCCAGCAGCCCCTACGGTAGCGGGGGGTACAATGAGCAGTTCTTC. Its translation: CASSPYGSGGYNEQFF. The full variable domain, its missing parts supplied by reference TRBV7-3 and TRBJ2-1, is GAGVSQTPSNKVTEKGKYVELRCDPISGHTALYWYRQSLGQGPEFLIYFQGTGAADDSGLPNDRFFAVRPEGSVSTLKIQRTERGDSAVYLCASSPYGSGGYNEQFFGPGTRLTVL.

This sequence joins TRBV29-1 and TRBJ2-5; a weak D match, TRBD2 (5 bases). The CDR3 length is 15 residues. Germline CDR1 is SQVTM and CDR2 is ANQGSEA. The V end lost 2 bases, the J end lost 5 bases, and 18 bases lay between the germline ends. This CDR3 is CSVEWLGLTGETQYF. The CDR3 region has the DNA TGCAGCGTTGAATGGCTCGGACTCACGGGTGAGACCCAGTACTTC.

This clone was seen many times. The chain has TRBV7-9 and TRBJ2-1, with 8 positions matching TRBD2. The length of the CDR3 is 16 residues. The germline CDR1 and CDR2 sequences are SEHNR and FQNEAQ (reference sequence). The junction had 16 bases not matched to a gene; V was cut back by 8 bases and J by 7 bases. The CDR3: CASSLMRGVFMNEQFF. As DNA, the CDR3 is TGTGCCAGCTCACTGATGCGGGGGGTGTTTATGAATGAGCAGTTCTTC.

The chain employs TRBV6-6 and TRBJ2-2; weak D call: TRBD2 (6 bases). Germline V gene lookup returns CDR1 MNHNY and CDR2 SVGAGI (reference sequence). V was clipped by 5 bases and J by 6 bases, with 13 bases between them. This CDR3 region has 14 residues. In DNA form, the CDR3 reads TGTGCCAGCAGTGGGGAGGTGGCGGCCGGGGAGCTGTTTTTT. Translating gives CASSGEVAAGELFF.

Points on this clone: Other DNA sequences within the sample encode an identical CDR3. CDR3 protein: CASSITGNYGYTF. The CDR3 DNA reads TGTGCCAGTAGTATCACAGGGAACTATGGCTACACCTTC. This rearrangement joins TRBV19 to TRBJ1-2, with a possible D match to TRBD1 (6 bases). This CDR3 contains 13 residues. V was cut by 3 bases and J by 2 bases, with 7 bases left in between. Germline-derived CDR1 and CDR2 are LNHDA and SQIVND (reference sequence).

CDR3 nucleotides: TGTGCCAGCTCACCATCCCTAACCGGGGAGCTGTTTTTT. Translation: CASSPSLTGELFF. The J gene is TRBJ2-2, the V gene TRBV18; D unclear. Trimming cost V 2 bases and J 5 bases, with 6 bases left between them. Germline V gene lookup returns CDR1 KGHSH and CDR2 LQKENI. This CDR3 is 13 amino acids long.

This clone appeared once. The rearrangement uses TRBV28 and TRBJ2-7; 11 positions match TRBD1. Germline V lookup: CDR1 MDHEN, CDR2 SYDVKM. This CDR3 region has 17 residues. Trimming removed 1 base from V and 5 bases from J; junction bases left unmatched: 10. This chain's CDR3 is CASSLYGTGGNVDEQYF. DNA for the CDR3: TGTGCCAGCAGTTTATACGGGACAGGGGGTAATGTAGACGAGCAGTACTTC.

The CDR3 protein is CASTGTGTYEQYF. As DNA, the CDR3 is TGTGCCAGCACCGGGACAGGAACCTACGAGCAGTACTTC. This chain joins TRBV6-5 and TRBJ2-7, with 8 bases fitting TRBD1. This CDR3 region has 13 residues. After removal of 7 bases from V and 2 bases from J, the junction contained 4 bases not matched to a gene. Germline CDR1 reads MNHEY; CDR2 reads SVGAGI.

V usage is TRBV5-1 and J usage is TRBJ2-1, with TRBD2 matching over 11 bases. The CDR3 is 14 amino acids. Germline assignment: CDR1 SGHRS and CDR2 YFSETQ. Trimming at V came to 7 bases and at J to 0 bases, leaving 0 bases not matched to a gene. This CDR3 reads CASGTSGSYNEQFF. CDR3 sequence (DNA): TGCGCCAGCGGGACTAGCGGCTCCTACAATGAGCAGTTCTTC.